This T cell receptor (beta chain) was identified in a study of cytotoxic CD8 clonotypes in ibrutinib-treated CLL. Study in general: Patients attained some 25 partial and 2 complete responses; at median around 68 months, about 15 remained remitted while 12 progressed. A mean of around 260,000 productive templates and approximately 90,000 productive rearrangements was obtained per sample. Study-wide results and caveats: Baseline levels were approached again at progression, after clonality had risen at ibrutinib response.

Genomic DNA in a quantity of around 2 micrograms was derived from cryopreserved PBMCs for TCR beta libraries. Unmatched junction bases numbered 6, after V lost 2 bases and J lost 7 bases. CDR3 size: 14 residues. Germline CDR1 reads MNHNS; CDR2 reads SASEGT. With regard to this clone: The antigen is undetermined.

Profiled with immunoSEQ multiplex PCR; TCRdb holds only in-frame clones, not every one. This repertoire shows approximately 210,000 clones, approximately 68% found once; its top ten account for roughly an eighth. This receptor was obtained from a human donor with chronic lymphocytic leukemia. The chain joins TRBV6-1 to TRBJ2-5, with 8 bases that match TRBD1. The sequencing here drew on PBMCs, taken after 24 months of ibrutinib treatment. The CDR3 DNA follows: TGTGCCAGCAGTGAAAGACAGGGGTTCGGGACCCAGTACTTC. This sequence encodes CASSERQGFGTQYF.